The rows below give T cell receptor beta chains drawn from one sample of a study of cytotoxic CD8 clonotypes in ibrutinib-treated CLL. Sequencing was performed with immunoSEQ multiplex PCR; in TCRdb, only in-frame clones are kept and a portion is missing. The repertoire holds approximately 33,000 clones, with about 70% as singletons. The sequences come from PBMCs, collected before ibrutinib treatment. The receptors here all came from a human donor with chronic lymphocytic leukemia. Both conserved end residues are part of each CDR3. A D gene is named only where the DNA matches it firmly. Some rows have no size entry. The others give once, few or many, or a class for an expanded clone.

-	-	TRBV7-7	TRBJ2-5	TGTGCCAGCAGCTTAGGTCCATCCGAGACCCAGTACTTC	CASSLGPSETQYF
many	-	TRBV4-2	TRBJ1-5	TGTGCCAGCAGCCAAGAACGGGGATCCGATCAGCCCCAGCATTTT	CASSQERGSDQPQHF
medium-sized	-	TRBV12-5	TRBJ1-1	TGTGCTAGTGGTTCGACAGGGAACACTGAAGCTTTCTTT	CASGSTGNTEAFF
few	TRBD1	TRBV29-1	TRBJ1-2	TGCAGCGTCCAGACAGGGAATGGCTACACCTTC	CSVQTGNGYTF
many	TRBD1	TRBV4-3	TRBJ2-2	TGCGCCAGCAGCCTGGACAGGGTACGAACCGGGGAGCTGTTTTTT	CASSLDRVRTGELFF
few	-	TRBV29-1	TRBJ2-1	TGCAGCGTTGAAGGTGTTGCTAATGAGCAGTTCTTC	CSVEGVANEQFF
once	TRBD1	TRBV19	TRBJ1-1	TGTGCCAGTAGTATAGGAGGACAGGGGTTCACTGAAGCTTTCTTT	CASSIGGQGFTEAFF
few	TRBD1	TRBV9	TRBJ2-7	TGTGCCAGCAGCGCATCCACAGGGGTTGAGCAGTACTTC	CASSASTGVEQYF
-	TRBD2	TRBV9	TRBJ2-5	TGTGCCAGCAGCGTAGAACTAGCGGGGGGGCGGGAGACCCAGTACTTC	CASSVELAGGRETQYF
once	TRBD2	TRBV4-1	TRBJ2-7	TGCGCCAGCAGCCTGGAGGCTACTAGCGGGGCCTACGAGCAGTACTTC	CASSLEATSGAYEQYF
-	TRBD2	TRBV2	TRBJ2-3	TGTGCCAGCACCGGCGGGAGAGTCACAGATACGCAGTATTTT	CASTGGRVTDTQYF
-	-	TRBV28	TRBJ2-3	TGTGCCAGCAGTTTACCCTACGGGAAGAACACAGATACGCAGTATTTT	CASSLPYGKNTDTQYF
-	TRBD2	TRBV13	TRBJ2-7	TGTGCCAGCAGCTTAGGTCTGGGGGAGGGTTCCTACGAGCAGTACTTC	CASSLGLGEGSYEQYF
few	-	TRBV9	TRBJ1-4	TGTGCCAGCAGCCCAAGTGGGGGGGCAGGAGAAAAACTGTTTTTT	CASSPSGGAGEKLFF
-	-	TRBV5-1	TRBJ2-3	TGCGCCAGCAGCTTGGCGACAATAGCAGGCCCAGATACGCAGTATTTT	CASSLATIAGPDTQYF
few	TRBD1	TRBV29-1	TRBJ1-4	TGCAGCGTTGGAGGAGTAGGGACAGGGGTGGAAAAACTGTTTTTT	CSVGGVGTGVEKLFF
-	-	TRBV15	TRBJ2-6	TGTGCCACCAGCAGAAAAATCCAGGGGACTGGGGCCAACGTCCTGACTTTC	CATSRKIQGTGANVLTF
once	TRBD2	TRBV28	TRBJ2-5	TGTGCCAGCAGTTTGGAGACTAGCGGGCAAGAGACCCAGTACTTC	CASSLETSGQETQYF
once	-	TRBV6-5	TRBJ2-1	TGTGCCAGCAGTTTTGGGTCCCCTAAAAACAATGAGCAGTTCTTC	CASSFGSPKNNEQFF
-	-	TRBV7-2	TRBJ1-4	TGTGCCAGCAGCACCCTGGGGGCAACTAATGAAAAACTGTTTTTT	CASSTLGATNEKLFF
-	-	TRBV4-1	TRBJ2-3	TGCGCCAGCAGCCAAGTGGCGGGATCGGGCACAGATACGCAGTATTTT	CASSQVAGSGTDTQYF
-	-	TRBV28	TRBJ2-7	TGTGCCAGCAGTTTGGACCCCTTTAGGGAGCAGTACTTC	CASSLDPFREQYF
-	TRBD1	TRBV30	TRBJ2-5	TGTGCCTGGAGTCCCGGACAGGCGAACCAAGAGACCCAGTACTTC	CAWSPGQANQETQYF
-	-	TRBV7-9	TRBJ1-3	TGTGCCAGCAGCTTCTCAGGTCACTCTGGAAACACCATATATTTT	CASSFSGHSGNTIYF
-	TRBD1	TRBV4-2	TRBJ2-1	TGTGCCAGCAGCCAGCCGGGACAGGGTCACGATGAGCAGTTCTTC	CASSQPGQGHDEQFF
-	-	TRBV4-2	TRBJ1-5	TGTGCCAGCAGCCAAGCGCCCGGGGGGCCTCATCAGCCCCAGCATTTT	CASSQAPGGPHQPQHF
-	-	TRBV5-1	TRBJ1-6	TGCGCCAGCAGACGGCAGACGAGCTCCTATAATTCACCCCTCCACTTT	CASRRQTSSYNSPLHF
-	-	TRBV6-5	TRBJ1-5	TGTGCCAGCAGTTACTCGAGGGCAGGACCCAATCAGCCCCAGCATTTT	CASSYSRAGPNQPQHF
-	-	TRBV13	TRBJ2-3	TGTGCCAGCAGCCCTACGGGGACAGATACGCAGTATTTT	CASSPTGTDTQYF
-	-	TRBV5-1	TRBJ2-2	TGCGCCAGCAGCTATTCTAGCGTTGCCACCGGGGAGCTGTTTTTT	CASSYSSVATGELFF
-	-	TRBV18	TRBJ1-1	TGTGCCAGCTCAGAAGGTGAGACTGAAGCTTTCTTT	CASSEGETEAFF
-	-	TRBV2	TRBJ2-6	TGTGCCAGCACGACCGGGGCCAACGTCCTGACTTTC	CASTTGANVLTF
once	-	TRBV10-3	TRBJ1-2	TGTGCCATCAGTGGACAAGTATATGGCTACACCTTC	CAISGQVYGYTF
few	-	TRBV7-9	TRBJ1-2	TGTGCCAGCAGCTTAGGAACTTCGGGAAACTATGGCTACACCTTC	CASSLGTSGNYGYTF
-	TRBD1	TRBV19	TRBJ1-2	TGTGCCAGTAGTATTGGGACAGGGATTATTGCTGGCTACACCTTC	CASSIGTGIIAGYTF
-	TRBD1	TRBV30	TRBJ1-3	TGTGCTCAACAGGGGTCCTCTGGAAACACCATATATTTT	CAQQGSSGNTIYF
few	-	TRBV4-3	TRBJ1-5	TGCGCCAGCAGCCAAGATACCAATAGCAATCAGCCCCAGCATTTT	CASSQDTNSNQPQHF
-	-	TRBV2	TRBJ2-6	TGTGCCAGCAGTGTATTACTCCCTGGGGCCAACGTCCTGACTTTC	CASSVLLPGANVLTF
-	-	TRBV6-6	TRBJ2-1	TGTGCCGGGGGTGGGACCTACAATGAGCAGTTCTTC	CAGGGTYNEQFF
-	TRBD2	TRBV10-2	TRBJ2-2	TGCGCCAGTCGGAGACTAGCGGGGTTAACCGGGGAGCTGTTTTTT	CASRRLAGLTGELFF
-	-	TRBV27	TRBJ1-6	TGTGCCAGCACCTTAGACAGCTCCTATAATTCACCCCTCCACTTT	CASTLDSSYNSPLHF
-	-	TRBV5-4	TRBJ2-3	TGTGCCAGCAGCTTGTGGGTGAACCAAGATACGCAGTATTTT	CASSLWVNQDTQYF
-	-	TRBV5-1	TRBJ1-4	TGCGCCAGCAGCTCGGAAGCCGGGAGGGTGTTTTTT	CASSSEAGRVFF